One sample yielded the 19 T cell receptor beta chains listed below, sequenced in a study of shared clonotypes between healthy human individuals. The repertoire was sequenced with immunoSEQ multiplex PCR; TCRdb's copy has only in-frame clones and lacks some. The sample consists of more than 1.2 million clones, 97% to 99% of them appearing once. Specimen: naive CD4+ T cells sorted from blood. Subset denoted: CD45RA+ positively selected. These receptors were obtained from a young man in good health.

V and J are TRBV15 and TRBJ1-1; perhaps TRBD1 as D (5 bases). CDR3 length: 14 amino acids. With 8 bases removed from V and 4 bases from J, the gap between germline ends came to 17 bases. CDR1 is LNHNV and CDR2 is YYDKDF in the germline V gene (reference sequence). Here the CDR3 DNA reads TGTGCCACCGCCCCGATGGGACTGGGCACTGAAGCTTTCTTT. Encoded protein: CATAPMGLGTEAFF. Based on the CDR3 plus reference TRBV15 and TRBJ1-1, the full variable domain is DAMVIQNPRYQVTQFGKPVTLSCSQTLNHNVMYWYQQKSSQAPKLLFHYYDKDFNNEADTPDNFQSRRPNTSFCFLDIRSPGLGDTAMYLCATAPMGLGTEAFFGQGTRLTVV.

The chain employs TRBV30 and TRBJ2-7, with D uncertain. Trimming removed 1 base from V and 4 bases from J, with 2 bases in between. CDR1 and CDR2 from the germline V gene are GTSNPN and SVGIG (reference sequence). The CDR3 loop spans 10 amino acids. CDR3 in DNA: TGTGCCTGGAGTGGTTACGAGCAGTACTTC. Its translation is CAWSGYEQYF.

The chain combines TRBV27 with TRBJ2-7, with 8 bases fitting TRBD2. After removal of 4 bases from V and 2 bases from J, the junction contained 10 bases not matched to a gene. CDR1 is MNHEY and CDR2 is SMNVEV in the germline V gene (reference sequence). This CDR3 region has 16 residues. CDR3 protein: CASSSPNKRETYEQYF. The CDR3, as DNA: TGTGCCAGCAGTTCTCCAAACAAGCGGGAGACCTACGAGCAGTACTTC.

With respect to this clone: This sample also contains other DNA sequences that code for the same CDR3. DNA for the CDR3: TGTGCCAGCTCACCCCAGGGAGGCAATGAGCAGTTCTTC. Its translation: CASSPQGGNEQFF. The rearrangement uses TRBV18 and TRBJ2-1, with D perhaps matching TRBD2 (6 bases). From germline, CDR1 is KGHSH and CDR2 LQKENI. Between the trimmed V and J ends, which lost 3 bases and 6 bases, there was a span of 9 bases. The CDR3 runs to 13 residues.

The count of this clone is one. The CDR3 loop is CASWQDRNTEAFF. The CDR3 DNA reads TGTGCCAGCTGGCAAGACCGGAACACTGAAGCTTTCTTT. V and J are TRBV6-6 and TRBJ1-1; no firm D call. The V gene lost 8 bases and the J gene lost 1 base, with 11 bases spanning the gap. CDR3 length: 13 residues. CDR1 is MNHNY and CDR2 is SVGAGI in the germline V gene (reference sequence).

The V gene is TRBV15, the J gene TRBJ1-2, with D perhaps TRBD1 (5 bases). V gave up 0 bases and J gave up 5 bases, with 16 bases separating them. The CDR3 runs 16 residues. The V gene's germline CDR1 is LNHNV and CDR2 YYDKDF (reference sequence). The CDR3 DNA follows: TGTGCCACCAGCAGAGATCAACCAGGGCAGGGATATGGCTACACCTTC. It translates to CATSRDQPGQGYGYTF.

The V and J genes are TRBV4-1 and TRBJ2-3; D may match TRBD1 or TRBD2 (5 bases each). CDR1 and CDR2 (germline): MGHRA, YSYEKL. Trimming took off 3 bases at V and 1 base at J, with 17 bases between the two ends. There are 17 residues in the CDR3. The chain's CDR3 is CASSQAGWDGRTDTQYF. The CDR3 DNA reads TGCGCCAGCAGCCAGGCAGGGTGGGACGGTCGCACAGATACGCAGTATTTT.

This chain joins TRBV7-2 and TRBJ2-7; TRBD2 aligns across 7 bases. The CDR3 spans 16 residues. Germline CDR1 reads SGHTA; CDR2 reads FQGNSA. V gave up 2 bases and J gave up 0 bases; unmatched junction bases: 7. This chain's CDR3 is CASSLILAVSSYEQYF. CDR3 DNA sequence: TGTGCCAGCAGCTTAATTCTAGCGGTGAGCTCCTACGAGCAGTACTTC.

The chain uses TRBV18 and TRBJ2-5; D may be TRBD2 (6 bases). Germline assignment: CDR1 KGHSH and CDR2 LQKENI. Deletions cut 1 base from V and 5 bases from J, with 11 bases between. There are 14 residues in the CDR3. CDR3 nucleotide sequence: TGTGCCAGCTCACCACTGGAGGGCGGGGAGACCCAGTACTTC. This codes for CASSPLEGGETQYF.

The chain carries TRBV15 and TRBJ1-1, with unresolved D. This CDR3 has 14 residues. The V and J ends lost 0 bases and 4 bases respectively, with 9 bases between them. CDR1 and CDR2 from the germline V gene are LNHNV and YYDKDF (reference sequence). The CDR3 region has the DNA TGTGCCACCAGCAGAGATCGGGTAGCCACTGAAGCTTTCTTT. The encoded protein is CATSRDRVATEAFF.

V gene TRBV2 combines with J gene TRBJ1-5, with 7 bases fitting TRBD1. The J segment lost 2 bases and the V segment lost 0 bases, leaving 1 base of the junction unmatched. There are 15 residues in the CDR3. Germline assignment: CDR1 SNHLY and CDR2 FYNNEI. This CDR3 is CASSEAGTGNQPQHF. CDR3 bases: TGTGCCAGCAGTGAAGCCGGGACAGGCAATCAGCCCCAGCATTTT.

This chain joins TRBV6-6 and TRBJ1-5, with 7 bases fitting TRBD1. In germline, CDR1 is MNHNY, CDR2 SVGAGI (reference sequence). The CDR3 has 16 residues. Unmatched junction bases numbered 10, after V lost 2 bases and J lost 6 bases. The CDR3 sequence: CASSYPQFSGGQPQHF. In DNA, the CDR3 is TGTGCCAGCAGTTACCCCCAGTTTTCAGGGGGTCAGCCCCAGCATTTT.

The chain employs TRBV7-2 and TRBJ2-7, with TRBD2 matching 7 bases. The CDR3 consists of 13 residues. The germline V gene encodes CDR1 SGHTA and CDR2 FQGNSA. V trimming: 6 bases; J trimming: 2 bases; junction bases outside the gene matches: 4. CDR3 in amino acids: CASSGGRAYEQYF. The CDR3, as DNA: TGTGCCAGCAGTGGGGGGAGGGCCTACGAGCAGTACTTC.

The V gene is TRBV9, the J gene TRBJ2-2; D possibly corresponds to TRBD1 (5 bases). In germline, CDR1 is SGDLS, CDR2 YYNGEE. The V end was cut by 0 bases, the J end by 7 bases, with 10 bases between. CDR3 length equals 14 residues. CDR3 region: CASSVAGYIGELFF. The CDR3 nucleotides read TGTGCCAGCAGCGTAGCAGGGTATATCGGGGAGCTGTTTTTT.

The chain has TRBV6-1 and TRBJ2-5, with D tentatively TRBD2 (5 bases). The germline gives CDR1 MNHNS, CDR2 SASEGT. CDR3 length: 15 amino acids. V lost 4 bases to trimming and J lost 5 bases, with 17 bases between them. CDR3 DNA: TGTGCCAGCAGTGGAGTTCTTAGAACGGGGGAGACCCAGTACTTC. Translation gives CASSGVLRTGETQYF.

The V gene is TRBV25-1, the J gene TRBJ2-7; the D gene is possibly TRBD2 (5 bases). The CDR3 extends over 13 amino acids. Trimming shortened V by 8 bases and J by 3 bases, and 14 bases separated the two germline ends. Germline values: CDR1 MGHDK, CDR2 SYGVNS. DNA for the CDR3: TGTGCCAGCGGTAGACGGGGAGACTACGAGCAGTACTTC. This codes for CASGRRGDYEQYF.

The chain employs TRBV5-4 and TRBJ1-3; D unresolved. Trimming pared 4 bases from V and 0 bases from J, leaving 14 bases between. Germline V CDR1 and CDR2: SGHNT, YYREEE (reference sequence). The CDR3 covers 16 residues. CDR3 sequence (DNA): TGTGCCAGCAGCCCCGGGTCGGCCAGCTCTGGAAACACCATATATTTT. Translation gives CASSPGSASSGNTIYF. Drawing the rest from reference TRBV5-4 and TRBJ1-3, the complete variable domain is ETGVTQSPTHLIKTRGQQVTLRCSSQSGHNTVSWYQQALGQGPQFIFQYYREEENGRGNFPPRFSGLQFPNYSSELNVNALELDDSALYLCASSPGSASSGNTIYFGEGSWLTVV.

The J gene is TRBJ1-2, the V gene TRBV5-1; TRBD1 matches at 7 bases. Germline trimming cut 0 bases from V and 8 bases from J; bases unmatched to any gene: 16. CDR1 and CDR2 from the germline V gene are SGHRS and YFSETQ. The CDR3 spans 17 residues. CDR3 sequence: CASSLVPPGGGGGGYTF. In DNA form, the CDR3 reads TGCGCCAGCAGCTTGGTGCCCCCCGGGGGAGGGGGCGGCGGCTACACCTTC.

The chain joins TRBV5-1 to TRBJ2-7; D might be TRBD1 or TRBD2, each matching 5 bases. V lost 5 bases and J 0 bases, leaving 24 bases between the germline ends. The CDR3 runs 18 residues. CDR1 SGHRS and CDR2 YFSETQ come from the germline V gene. In nucleotides, the CDR3 is TGCGCCAGCAGTATGAGCCGAGACGGGACGCAATACTCCTACGAGCAGTACTTC. It codes for CASSMSRDGTQYSYEQYF.